This T cell receptor beta chain comes out of a study of Ad26.COV2.S vaccination and SARS-CoV-2 variants. The wider study: Enrollment placed the donor in the COV1001 Ad26.COV2.S trial arm. General study results and limits: The analyses of TCR breadth and depth may have understated the size of total T cell responses. Placebo recipients had lower spike-specific TCR breadth than vaccine recipients.

Germline values: CDR1 SGHRS, CDR2 YFSETQ. V was cut by 4 bases and J by 1 base, with 12 bases left in between. This CDR3 region has 15 residues. Treatment indicated: roughly 20 received Ad26.COV2.S at low or high dose, single or two shots; 5 received placebo; per-sample allocation not given. Sampling happened 63 days after the first vaccine or placebo injection. Vaccination employed an Ad26 vector expressing the Wuhan-strain SARS-CoV-2 spike. Clones were sequenced by immunoSEQ multiplex PCR, and TCRdb holds only the in-frame ones, with some missing. Among around 300,000 clones, 85% to 90% were seen once, and the ten largest hold 4.5% to 7%. Points on this clone: What it binds is not known.

The specimen was peripheral blood, collected in a trial of Ad26.COV2.S vaccine versus placebo. The receptor's source is a person aged 18-65 years who received the Ad26.COV2.S COVID-19 vaccine or a placebo. The chain employs TRBV5-1 and TRBJ1-5; D unclear. The CDR3 coding sequence is TGCGCCAGCAGCCTGGAAGACGGGAGCAATCAGCCCCAGCATTTT. Encoded protein: CASSLEDGSNQPQHF.